The text below deals with one T cell receptor (beta chain). The antigen is undetermined. The germline gives CDR1 SGHRS, CDR2 YFSETQ. The CDR3 loop spans 14 amino acids. The V gene end was trimmed by 5 bases and the J gene end by 8 bases; junction bases not matched to a gene: 10. These data come from a study of cytomegalovirus exposure and HLA in healthy donors. Study results and caveats: Likely technical artifact: a cluster of highly shared sequence variants. Analysis was carried out at a later point, and it linked a missense DCLRE1C variant to TCR beta V- and J-gene trimming. The study recorded about 160 TCR beta chains that were cytomegalovirus-associated.

A multiplex PCR was run with 60 Vbeta primers and 13 Jbeta primers. Study processing details: Later, 80 million or so unique TCR beta chains were counted in an analysis, and roughly 11 million of them were shared. Assay used: immunoSEQ multiplex PCR; TCRdb lists only in-frame clones, some missing. The DNA gave D and trimming, while V, J and clone size come from that table. In the table there are 150,000 to 200,000 clones, over 75% of which are singletons. V is TRBV5-1 and J is TRBJ2-3, with TRBD1 matching 8 bases. The sequence came from a man in his fifties or sixties in good health and CMV-seropositive. Sequenced: PBMCs. CDR3: CASREGQASPTQYF. The DNA of the CDR3 is TGCGCCAGCAGGGAGGGACAGGCCTCCCCTACGCAGTATTTT.